This TCR beta chain came from a study of blood T cell repertoires in COVID-19. V shed 3 bases and J shed 7 bases, with 10 bases lying between them. The germline V gene has CDR1 KGHSH and CDR2 LQKENI. The CDR3 is 12 amino acids. Only in-frame clones appear in the TCRdb table, and some are missing; sequencing was by immunoSEQ multiplex PCR. The table records about 100,000 clones, almost 90% of them present only once. The chain employs TRBV18 and TRBJ2-7; TRBD2 might be the D (6 bases). The TCR comes from a human donor in a cohort sampled during active COVID-19. Sample: peripheral blood. As DNA, the CDR3 is TGTGCCAGCTCACCCCCCGGGAGTGAGCAGTACTTC. Protein sequence: CASSPPGSEQYF.